The 22 T cell receptor beta chains listed next were all sequenced from one sample in a study of T-cell reconstitution after alpha-beta-depleted transplantation in children. A library of TCRbeta sequences, prepared with unique molecular identifiers, was generated. TCRdb re-derived calls from the PCR reads in MiXCR, one entry per CDR3 protein. Of 98,000 or so distinct CDR3 sequences listed, more than 20% are singletons. The sample was PBMCs, taken before TCRalphabeta/CD19-depleted stem cell transplant. The receptors come from a boy aged 2 to 9 with acute lymphoblastic leukemia, due to receive a stem cell transplant.

This clonotype was counted only a few times. The rearrangement uses TRBV6-2 or TRBV6-3 and TRBJ1-1, with 8 positions matching TRBD1. The CDR3 covers 17 residues. Germline V gene lookup returns CDR1 MNHEY and CDR2 SVGEGT. V was pared by 5 bases and J by 1 base, with 12 bases of the junction left unmatched. The CDR3: CASSNPRTGTENTEAFF. The CDR3 DNA sequence: TGTGCCAGCAGTAACCCCCGGACAGGGACGGAGAACACTGAAGCTTTCTTT.

This clonotype was counted only a few times. The CDR3 spells CASSYSGTSSEKLFF. The DNA for the CDR3 is TGTGCCAGCAGTTACTCAGGGACATCAAGTGAAAAACTGTTTTTT. This chain uses TRBV6-5 with TRBJ1-4, with a possible D match to TRBD1 (6 bases). The CDR3 length is 15 residues. V dropped 0 bases and J dropped 7 bases, with 12 bases sitting between them. Germline V gene sequence: CDR1 MNHEY, CDR2 SVGAGI.

This clonotype has a handful of counts. This chain connects TRBV5-6 to TRBJ2-3; possibly TRBD1 or TRBD2 for D (6 bases each). Germline V gene data show CDR1 as SGHDT and CDR2 as YYEEEE. V was pared by 0 bases and J by 5 bases, with 16 bases between. The CDR3 has 16 amino acids. CDR3 amino acids: CASSLAGARGVDTQYF. The CDR3 DNA is TGTGCCAGCAGCTTGGCGGGGGCAAGGGGCGTAGATACGCAGTATTTT.

As for this clonotype: Just one base apart from a much larger clone, this may be a read error. The gene calls are TRBV5-5 and TRBJ2-1; the match to TRBD2 covers 10 bases. CDR3 length equals 14 residues. Germline V gene lookup returns CDR1 SGHKS and CDR2 YYEKEE (reference sequence). The CDR3 sequence is CAGSLAGGYNEQFF. For the CDR3, the DNA is TGTGCCGGCAGCTTAGCGGGAGGATACAATGAGCAGTTCTTC.

The J gene is TRBJ2-2, the V gene TRBV15; TRBD2 matches 7 bases. CDR1 and CDR2 from the germline V gene are LNHNV and YYDKDF (reference sequence). The CDR3 is 15 amino acids. The junction had 7 bases not matched to a gene; V was cut back by 3 bases and J by 6 bases. DNA of the CDR3: TGTGCCACCAGCAGTTCTAGCGGAGTTGCCGGGGAGCTGTTTTTT. It is translated as CATSSSSGVAGELFF.

The V call is TRBV9, the J call TRBJ1-5; 11 positions match TRBD1. The CDR3 spans 14 residues. J was trimmed by 9 bases and V by 4 bases; bases with no gene match: 6. Germline CDR1 reads SGDLS; CDR2 reads YYNGEE. The CDR3 bases are TGTGCCAGCAGCCCGGGACAGGGGGGAAGGCCCCAGCATTTT. Encoded protein: CASSPGQGGRPQHF.

This clonotype was detected a few times. The gene calls are TRBV7-3 and TRBJ2-2; D is perhaps TRBD1 or TRBD2 (6 bases each). Trimming took 5 bases from V and 2 from J, leaving 9 bases between them. This CDR3 region has 14 residues. CDR1 is SGHTA and CDR2 is FQGTGA in the germline V gene. The CDR3 bases are TGTGCCAGCAGCCCCGGGGGCAACACCGGGGAGCTGTTTTTT. Its protein product is CASSPGGNTGELFF.

The chain couples TRBV15 to TRBJ2-5, with a weak D call TRBD2 (6 bases). V was shortened by 0 bases and J by 7 bases, with 12 bases between the two germline ends. Germline CDR1 and CDR2: LNHNV and YYDKDF (reference sequence). The CDR3 totals 14 residues. The CDR3 sequence: CATSRDGVGGTQYF. The CDR3 coding sequence is TGTGCCACCAGCAGAGATGGGGTGGGGGGGACCCAGTACTTC.

Only a few counts were recorded for this clonotype. The chain links TRBV5-8 to TRBJ2-2, with unresolved D. Germline V lookup: CDR1 SGHTS, CDR2 YDEGEE. This CDR3 is 13 amino acids long. V was pared by 3 bases and J by 7 bases, with 10 bases between. CDR3 residues: CASSYPMSGELFF. In nucleotides, the CDR3 is TGTGCCAGCAGCTACCCCATGAGCGGGGAGCTGTTTTTT. The full variable domain, in which reference TRBV5-8 and TRBJ2-2 provide the parts outside the CDR3, is EAGVTQSPTHLIKTRGQQATLRCSPISGHTSVYWYQQALGLGLQFLLWYDEGEERNRGNFPPRFSGRQFPNYSSELNVNALELEDSALYLCASSYPMSGELFFGEGSRLTVL.

The V call is TRBV6-4, the J call TRBJ1-6, with 10 bases that match TRBD1. Trimming at V came to 4 bases and at J to 7 bases, leaving 1 base not matched to a gene. The CDR3 consists of 14 residues. Germline CDR1 and CDR2: MRHNA and SNTAGT. The DNA of the CDR3 is TGTGCCAGCAGTGCGGGACAGGGGAATTCACCCCTCCACTTT. Its protein is CASSAGQGNSPLHF.

The J gene is TRBJ2-7, the V gene TRBV6-5, with no clear D. V gave up 7 bases and J gave up 0 bases, with 10 bases separating them. The V gene's germline CDR1 is MNHEY and CDR2 SVGAGI. CDR3 length: 13 residues. The CDR3 loop reads CASILTDSYEQYF. Written as DNA, the CDR3 is TGTGCCAGCATTTTAACCGACTCCTACGAGCAGTACTTC.

This clonotype showed up just a few times. The rearrangement uses TRBV3-1 and TRBJ2-7; the match to TRBD1 covers 7 bases. This CDR3 region has 15 residues. With 4 bases clipped from V and 0 bases from J, the junction kept 6 bases outside the gene matches. Per the germline V gene, CDR1 is LGHDT and CDR2 is YNNKEL (reference sequence). DNA of the CDR3: TGTGCCAGCAGCCGATGGGACAGATCCTCCTACGAGCAGTACTTC. Translating gives CASSRWDRSSYEQYF.

The chain uses TRBV10-3 and TRBJ2-1; D is unresolved. This CDR3 region has 11 residues. The V end was cut by 4 bases, the J end by 8 bases, with 6 bases between. CDR1 and CDR2 from the germline V gene are ENHRY and SYGVKD. CDR3 nucleotides: TGTGCCATCAGTGGTCCGGATGAGCAGTTCTTC. It is translated as CAISGPDEQFF.

The gene calls are TRBV29-1 and TRBJ2-7; D unclear. This CDR3 contains 12 residues. V gave up 4 bases and J gave up 3 bases, with 10 bases separating them. Looked up from germline, CDR1 is SQVTM and CDR2 is ANQGSEA. The CDR3 nucleotides are TGCAGCGTTGCATTCGGCAGCTACGAGCAGTACTTC. Translated, it gives CSVAFGSYEQYF.

This clonotype was seen repeatedly, ten times or more. The genes are TRBV10-3 and TRBJ2-3; 7 positions agree with TRBD1. Germline V CDR1 and CDR2: ENHRY, SYGVKD. J gave up 0 bases and V 0 bases, and 6 bases lay outside the gene matches. The CDR3 length is 17 residues. The chain's CDR3 is CAISESTGTASTDTQYF. The CDR3 DNA sequence: TGTGCCATCAGTGAGTCGACCGGGACAGCTAGCACAGATACGCAGTATTTT.

The chain's CDR3 is CSAKGYPGLSNTGELFF. Here the CDR3 DNA reads TGCAGTGCTAAAGGATACCCGGGACTATCGAACACCGGGGAGCTGTTTTTT. The V gene is TRBV20-1, the J gene TRBJ2-2, with 7 positions matching TRBD2. Germline loops: CDR1 DFQATT, CDR2 SNEGSKA (reference sequence). The J segment lost 0 bases and the V segment lost 4 bases, leaving 11 bases of the junction unmatched. The CDR3 is made up of 17 amino acids.

This clonotype is categorized as medium-sized. The rearrangement links TRBV4-1 to TRBJ2-1; 16 nucleotides align to TRBD2. Germline CDR1 reads MGHRA; CDR2 reads YSYEKL. The CDR3 extends over 18 amino acids. Germline trimming cut 1 base from V and 9 bases from J; bases unmatched to any gene: 9. The DNA of the CDR3 is TGCGCCAGCAGCCAAGGGGGACTAGCGGGAGGGAGGTTGAGTGAGCAGTTCTTC. As protein: CASSQGGLAGGRLSEQFF.

The chain links TRBV20-1 to TRBJ2-1; the match to TRBD1 covers 7 bases. V was clipped by 5 bases and J by 7 bases; unmatched bases: 5. The CDR3 runs to 12 residues. Germline CDR1 DFQATT, CDR2 SNEGSKA (reference sequence). This CDR3 is CSAPRGWNEQFF. The DNA for the CDR3 is TGCAGTGCTCCCAGGGGGTGGAATGAGCAGTTCTTC.

This clonotype has more than one count but fewer than ten. V and J are TRBV4-2 and TRBJ2-1; 8 bases are shared with TRBD2. Losses at the gene ends were 0 bases for V and 2 bases for J; bases not matched to a gene: 3. The CDR3 is 16 amino acids. Germline V gene sequence: CDR1 LGHNA, CDR2 YNFKEQ. This chain's CDR3 is CASSQDTGGAYNEQFF. The DNA of the CDR3 is TGTGCCAGCAGCCAAGATACGGGGGGGGCCTACAATGAGCAGTTCTTC.

Written as DNA, the CDR3 is TGCGCCAGCAGCCTGTTGACTCAAGGTCCCGGGGAGCTGTTTTTT. Translation gives CASSLLTQGPGELFF. This chain joins TRBV5-1 and TRBJ2-2; unclear D gene. This CDR3 contains 15 residues. Germline V gene data show CDR1 as SGHRS and CDR2 as YFSETQ. V shed 4 bases and J shed 6 bases, with 16 bases lying between them.

This rearrangement joins TRBV20-1 to TRBJ2-3; tentatively, D is TRBD2 (5 bases). Germline CDR1 reads DFQATT; CDR2 reads SNEGSKA (reference sequence). The CDR3 sequence is 13 residues long. V was shortened by 3 bases and J by 4 bases, with 11 bases between the two germline ends. Written as DNA, the CDR3 is TGCAGTGCTAGGGACTCACCGTCAGATACGCAGTATTTT. Translation: CSARDSPSDTQYF.

This clonotype has a count of ten or more. V gene TRBV7-2 combines with J gene TRBJ2-1; 10 nucleotides align to TRBD2. CDR3 size: 15 residues. Trimming cost V 5 bases and J 5 bases; bases outside gene matches: 6. Per the germline V gene, CDR1 is SGHTA and CDR2 is FQGNSA. CDR3 sequence: CASSLTSGAHNEQFF. The CDR3 bases are TGTGCCAGCAGCCTTACTAGCGGGGCCCACAATGAGCAGTTCTTC.